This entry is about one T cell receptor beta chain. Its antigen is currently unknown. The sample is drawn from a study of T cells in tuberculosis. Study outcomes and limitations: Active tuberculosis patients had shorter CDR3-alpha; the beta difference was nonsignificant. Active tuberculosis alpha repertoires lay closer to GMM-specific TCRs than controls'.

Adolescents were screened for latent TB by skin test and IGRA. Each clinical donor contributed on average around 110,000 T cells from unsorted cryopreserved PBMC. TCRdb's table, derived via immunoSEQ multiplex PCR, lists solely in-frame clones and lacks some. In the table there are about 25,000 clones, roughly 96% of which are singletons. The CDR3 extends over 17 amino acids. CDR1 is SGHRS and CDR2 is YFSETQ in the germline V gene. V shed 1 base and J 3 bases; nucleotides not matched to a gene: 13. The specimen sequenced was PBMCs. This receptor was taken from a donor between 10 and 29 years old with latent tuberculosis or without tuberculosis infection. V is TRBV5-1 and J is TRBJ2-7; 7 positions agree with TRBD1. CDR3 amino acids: CASSLPHSGQDIYEQYF. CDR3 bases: TGCGCCAGCAGCTTGCCCCATTCCGGACAGGACATCTACGAGCAGTACTTC.